This T cell receptor beta chain was sequenced in a study of control samples from healthy donors and cancer patients. There are 16 residues in the CDR3. V lost 5 bases and J lost 0, with 14 bases in between. Germline CDR1 reads MNHNY; CDR2 reads SVGAGI (reference sequence). TCRdb's copy holds only in-frame clones and misses some; the assay was immunoSEQ multiplex PCR. This sample carries about 83,000 clones, about nine tenths of them seen once, and the ten largest clones take around 16%. This TCR derives from a man aged 25-45 years in good health. V usage is TRBV6-6 and J usage is TRBJ2-1, with D tentatively TRBD2 (5 bases). The material sequenced was blood. CDR3 residues: CASSHRQRNSYNEQFF. As DNA, the CDR3 is TGTGCCAGCAGTCACCGTCAGCGGAACTCCTACAATGAGCAGTTCTTC.